What follows is one T cell receptor (beta chain) and its context. Additional DNA sequences in this sample encode the identical CDR3. The sample belongs to a study of blood T cell repertoires in COVID-19. Study in general: COVID-19 samples collected from the United States, Italy and Spain covered acute and convalescent phases. Sources were T cells, B-cell-depleted T cells, or PBMCs; the material itself was cDNA or gDNA.

TCRdb's copy holds only in-frame clones and misses some; the assay was immunoSEQ multiplex PCR. Among approximately 120,000 clones listed, over 75% were seen once. V lost 0 bases and J 5 bases, leaving 8 bases between the germline ends. The CDR3 extends over 13 amino acids. Germline V CDR1 and CDR2: SGHRS, YFSETQ. J is TRBJ1-1 and V is TRBV5-1; D is unclear. The receptor's source is a man in his 60s with acute or convalescent COVID-19. The material sequenced was peripheral blood. CDR3 in amino acids: CASSLDRRTEAFF. CDR3 sequence (DNA): TGCGCCAGCAGCTTGGACCGCAGGACTGAAGCTTTCTTT. The whole variable domain, filled in from reference TRBV5-1 and TRBJ1-1, reads KAGVTQTPRYLIKTRGQQVTLSCSPISGHRSVSWYQQTPGQGLQFLFEYFSETQRNKGNFPGRFSGRQFSNSRSEMNVSTLELGDSALYLCASSLDRRTEAFFGQGTRLTVV.